These 29 T cell receptor beta chains were all obtained from the same sample, sequenced in a study of blood T cell repertoires in COVID-19. Generated by immunoSEQ multiplex PCR, the TCRdb table keeps only in-frame clones and is missing some. The data show over 130,000 clones, around 84% seen once. Sequencing was performed on peripheral blood. These TCRs come from a man aged 25-45 years with COVID-19, enrolled during active disease.

The J gene is TRBJ1-3, the V gene TRBV4-3, with D maybe TRBD1 (6 bases). The CDR3 runs to 14 residues. Trimming pared 3 bases from V and 4 bases from J, leaving 10 bases between. The germline CDR1 and CDR2 sequences are LGHNA and YSLEER. The CDR3 nucleotides are TGCGCCAGCAGCCAGGTTGGACAGGGAAACACCATATATTTT. The encoded protein is CASSQVGQGNTIYF.

CDR3 DNA: TGTGCCAGCAGCCAGACAGGGGATGGCAATCAGCCCCAGCATTTT. It yields the protein CASSQTGDGNQPQHF. V usage is TRBV7-9 and J usage is TRBJ1-5, with 8 bases identical to TRBD1. This CDR3 contains 15 residues. V lost 5 bases to trimming and J lost 2 bases; unmatched junction nucleotides: 5. Germline V lookup: CDR1 SEHNR, CDR2 FQNEAQ (reference sequence).

This chain connects TRBV7-9 to TRBJ2-3, with 7 positions matching TRBD2. V gave up 3 bases and J gave up 6 bases; unmatched junction bases: 9. This CDR3 is built from 15 residues. CDR1 and CDR2 (germline): SEHNR, FQNEAQ (reference sequence). CDR3 sequence reads: CASSFGGGPRDTQYF. CDR3 DNA: TGTGCCAGCAGCTTTGGGGGAGGGCCGAGGGATACGCAGTATTTT. The variable domain in full, completed from reference TRBV7-9 and TRBJ2-3, reads DTGVSQNPRHKITKRGQNVTFRCDPISEHNRLYWYRQTLGQGPEFLTYFQNEAQLEKSRLLSDRFSAERPKGSFSTLEIQRTEQGDSAMYLCASSFGGGPRDTQYFGPGTRLTVL.

The chain's CDR3 is CASSRRGGEVYGYTF. Here the CDR3 DNA reads TGTGCCAGCAGTCGGAGAGGGGGAGAGGTCTATGGCTACACCTTC. The chain couples TRBV6-2 or TRBV6-3 to TRBJ1-2; tentative D call: TRBD1 (6 bases). The CDR3 has 15 residues. Germline lookup yields CDR1 MNHEY and CDR2 SVGEGT. Trimming pared 5 bases from V and 4 bases from J, leaving 17 bases between.

The J gene is TRBJ2-1, the V gene TRBV4-2; 7 nucleotides align to TRBD1. The ends lost 0 bases at V and 7 bases at J; junction bases unmatched: 9. The CDR3 has 16 residues. CDR1 and CDR2 (germline): LGHNA, YNFKEQ. CDR3 residues: CASSQESATGWNEQFF. CDR3 nucleotide sequence: TGTGCCAGCAGCCAAGAGTCAGCGACAGGGTGGAATGAGCAGTTCTTC.

This clone was detected only once. The chain links TRBV10-3 to TRBJ2-2, with D uncertain. Trimming shortened V by 5 bases and J by 1 base, and 11 bases separated the two germline ends. Germline values: CDR1 ENHRY, CDR2 SYGVKD. This CDR3 has 15 amino acids. CDR3 residues: CAISPSDLNTGELFF. CDR3 coding DNA: TGTGCCATCAGTCCCAGCGACTTGAACACCGGGGAGCTGTTTTTT.

This clone has only one observation. The chain employs TRBV7-9 and TRBJ2-1; TRBD1 matches 9 bases. Germline CDR1 and CDR2: SEHNR and FQNEAQ (reference sequence). The CDR3 covers 15 residues. V shed 5 bases, J shed 7 bases, and the junction held 9 bases outside the gene matches. This chain's CDR3 is CASSRDRGVWNEQFF. The CDR3 DNA sequence: TGTGCCAGCAGCCGCGACAGGGGGGTTTGGAATGAGCAGTTCTTC.

V gene TRBV6-5 combines with J gene TRBJ1-1, with 7 bases that match TRBD1. CDR3 length: 13 residues. The V segment lost 6 bases and the J segment 4 bases; nucleotides outside the gene matches: 5. CDR1 and CDR2 from the germline V gene are MNHEY and SVGAGI. The CDR3 DNA is TGTGCCAGCAGCCGACAGGGTCCCACTGAAGCTTTCTTT. Amino acid sequence: CASSRQGPTEAFF.

The rearrangement links TRBV19 to TRBJ2-1; 8 nucleotides agree with TRBD1. The CDR3 consists of 15 residues. V lost 9 bases and J lost 2; bases outside the gene matches: 9. The germline V gene has CDR1 LNHDA and CDR2 SQIVND (reference sequence). The chain's CDR3 is CASLRSQGAYNEQFF. The CDR3 DNA reads TGTGCCAGCCTAAGATCACAGGGGGCCTACAATGAGCAGTTCTTC.

This chain links TRBV7-9 with TRBJ1-1; 8 bases are a match to TRBD1. Germline-derived CDR1 and CDR2 are SEHNR and FQNEAQ (reference sequence). After removal of 4 bases from V and 4 bases from J, the junction contained 8 bases not matched to a gene. The CDR3 loop spans 15 amino acids. The CDR3 DNA follows: TGTGCCAGCAGCTACAACAGGGGGGGCGGCACTGAAGCTTTCTTT. It encodes CASSYNRGGGTEAFF.

This clone was counted once. V is TRBV3-1 (or the pseudogene TRBV3-2) and J is TRBJ2-2; D is unclear. Germline V gives CDR1 LGHDT, CDR2 YNNKEL (reference sequence). The ends were cut back, 4 bases at V and 3 bases at J, with 12 bases in the middle. The CDR3 has 15 residues. CDR3 sequence (DNA): TGTGCCAGCAGCCGGAGCGACTCGTACACCGGGGAGCTGTTTTTT. It yields the protein CASSRSDSYTGELFF.

This chain joins TRBV6-5 and TRBJ1-2, with 12 bases matching TRBD1. CDR3 length: 16 amino acids. Trimming took 0 bases from V and 5 from J; bases not matched to a gene: 4. The germline CDR1 and CDR2 sequences are MNHEY and SVGAGI. The CDR3 DNA sequence: TGTGCCAGCAGTTACTCCGGGACAGGGGGCGGGTATGGCTACACCTTC. Encoded protein: CASSYSGTGGGYGYTF.

The V and J genes are TRBV5-1 and TRBJ1-2; TRBD1 matches at 8 bases. Trimming at V came to 4 bases and at J to 3 bases, leaving 8 bases not matched to a gene. The CDR3 has 15 amino acids. CDR1 SGHRS and CDR2 YFSETQ come from the germline V gene. DNA of the CDR3: TGCGCCAGCAGCCCCACCTTGACAGGGGACTATGGCTACACCTTC. Amino acid sequence: CASSPTLTGDYGYTF.

This chain connects TRBV6-5 to TRBJ2-2; D uncertain. The ends were cut back, 1 base at V and 5 bases at J, with 8 bases in the middle. CDR1 and CDR2 (germline): MNHEY, SVGAGI. This CDR3 spans 14 amino acids. The CDR3 coding sequence is TGTGCCAGCAGTTACTTCCCCCAGACCGGGGAGCTGTTTTTT. Protein product: CASSYFPQTGELFF.

V and J are TRBV11-3 and TRBJ2-1; D perhaps matches TRBD1 (6 bases). The CDR3 totals 15 residues. Deletions cut 2 bases from V and 3 bases from J, with 11 bases between. Per germline, CDR1 SGHNT and CDR2 YENEEA. Here the CDR3 reads CASSLSGQNYNEQFF. As DNA, the CDR3 is TGTGCCAGCAGCTTAAGTGGACAGAACTACAATGAGCAGTTCTTC.

The chain uses TRBV20-1 and TRBJ2-1; D ambiguous. Germline values: CDR1 DFQATT, CDR2 SNEGSKA (reference sequence). The germline V and J ends were trimmed by 3 bases and 1 base, with 10 bases remaining between them. The CDR3 runs 14 residues. CDR3 coding DNA: TGCAGTGCTAGTCGTGGGCCTTCCTACAATGAGCAGTTCTTC. It codes for CSASRGPSYNEQFF.

The chain joins TRBV20-1 to TRBJ2-3; TRBD2 agrees at 11 bases. Germline trimming cut 3 bases from V and 3 bases from J; bases unmatched to any gene: 8. Germline-derived CDR1 and CDR2 are DFQATT and SNEGSKA (reference sequence). CDR3 length: 16 residues. The CDR3: CSASPLAGVGTDTQYF. CDR3 bases: TGCAGTGCTAGTCCACTAGCGGGAGTTGGGACAGATACGCAGTATTTT.

In this sample, this clone turned up once. The chain combines TRBV29-1 with TRBJ2-5; 13 bases are shared with TRBD2. Trimming took 5 bases from V and 5 from J; bases not matched to a gene: 8. The CDR3 length is 15 residues. From germline, CDR1 is SQVTM and CDR2 ANQGSEA. CDR3 in amino acids: CSVRTSGRVLETQYF. The CDR3 bases are TGCAGCGTTCGAACTAGCGGGAGGGTTCTGGAGACCCAGTACTTC.

The V gene is TRBV7-9, the J gene TRBJ1-2; TRBD1 matches at 7 bases. With V trimmed by 5 bases and J by 7 bases, 10 bases remained unmatched. The CDR3 has 14 amino acids. From germline, CDR1 is SEHNR and CDR2 FQNEAQ (reference sequence). The CDR3 DNA reads as TGTGCCAGCAGCCTAACAGGGGTATCTGGTGGCTACACCTTC. Translation gives CASSLTGVSGGYTF.

The chain employs TRBV28 and TRBJ2-1; the D gene is possibly TRBD1 (6 bases). The CDR3 length is 15 residues. Germline lookup yields CDR1 MDHEN and CDR2 SYDVKM. The V end lost 4 bases, the J end lost 12 bases, and 22 bases lay between the germline ends. Written as DNA, the CDR3 is TGTGCCAGCAGTTACCACCTACAGGGCTGGGGTGGGCAGTTCTTC. Its translation is CASSYHLQGWGGQFF.

The chain has TRBV6-5 and TRBJ2-3; D is unclear. The V gene's germline CDR1 is MNHEY and CDR2 SVGAGI. With 8 bases removed from V and 0 bases from J, the gap between germline ends came to 12 bases. The CDR3 is 14 residues long. CDR3 sequence (DNA): TGTGCCAGCCCAGGTTATTCTAGCACAGATACGCAGTATTTT. This sequence encodes CASPGYSSTDTQYF.

The chain uses TRBV2 and TRBJ1-3, with D possibly being TRBD1 (5 bases). Per the germline V gene, CDR1 is SNHLY and CDR2 is FYNNEI. Trimming took 4 bases from V and 7 from J, leaving 17 bases between them. The CDR3 extends over 15 amino acids. Written as DNA, the CDR3 is TGTGCCAGCAGTGGAGAAGGTGGGGCTAGGAACACCATATATTTT. It yields the protein CASSGEGGARNTIYF.

The chain links TRBV7-3 to TRBJ2-1; TRBD2 matches at 10 bases. This CDR3 spans 14 amino acids. Trimming took 5 bases from V and 9 from J; bases not matched to a gene: 7. Germline V gene sequence: CDR1 SGHTA, CDR2 FQGTGA. The CDR3 loop is CASSRSGREGEQFF. For the CDR3, the DNA is TGTGCCAGCAGCCGGAGCGGGAGGGAGGGTGAGCAGTTCTTC.

CDR3 nucleotides: TGTGCCAGTTCTGGACTAGCGCTTAACAATGAGCAGTTCTTC. This gives the protein CASSGLALNNEQFF. The chain uses TRBV2 and TRBJ2-1; 9 nucleotides agree with TRBD2. The V segment lost 9 bases and the J segment 5 bases; nucleotides outside the gene matches: 8. CDR1 and CDR2 from the germline V gene are SNHLY and FYNNEI. CDR3 length: 14 amino acids. The entire variable domain, with the rest obtained from reference TRBV2 and TRBJ2-1, is as follows: EPEVTQTPSHQVTQMGQEVILRCVPISNHLYFYWYRQILGQKVEFLVSFYNNEISEKSEIFDDQFSVERPDGSNFTLKIRSTKLEDSAMYFCASSGLALNNEQFFGPGTRLTVL.

The chain couples TRBV10-3 to TRBJ2-2; 7 bases match TRBD1. Trimming took 4 bases from V and 3 from J; bases not matched to a gene: 8. The CDR3 sequence is 16 residues long. The V gene's germline CDR1 is ENHRY and CDR2 SYGVKD. The CDR3 sequence is CAISGTGAGDTGELFF. The CDR3 DNA is TGTGCCATCAGTGGAACAGGGGCCGGGGACACCGGGGAGCTGTTTTTT.

The rearrangement uses TRBV18 and TRBJ2-1; 7 nucleotides line up with TRBD2. The CDR3 is 16 amino acids. Germline lookup yields CDR1 KGHSH and CDR2 LQKENI. With 6 bases clipped from V and 4 bases from J, the junction kept 12 bases outside the gene matches. The CDR3 sequence: CASSLTSGTTYNEQFF. CDR3 bases: TGTGCCAGCTCCCTCACCAGCGGGACTACATACAATGAGCAGTTCTTC.

The genes are TRBV19 and TRBJ1-5; weak D call: TRBD1 (6 bases). The CDR3 extends over 16 amino acids. Germline-derived CDR1 and CDR2 are LNHDA and SQIVND (reference sequence). V lost 2 bases and J 5 bases, leaving 16 bases between the germline ends. The CDR3 region is CASSISVATGDQPQHF. CDR3 coding DNA: TGTGCCAGTAGTATAAGTGTGGCGACAGGAGATCAGCCCCAGCATTTT.

As regards this clone: A much larger clone differs by one base, so this may be a read error. The CDR3 bases are TGTACCAGCAGTCCCGTCGGACAGTACAATGAGCAGTTCTTC. This sequence encodes CTSSPVGQYNEQFF. The V and J genes are TRBV27 and TRBJ2-1, with D tentatively TRBD1 (6 bases). CDR3 size: 14 residues. Germline V gene sequence: CDR1 MNHEY, CDR2 SMNVEV (reference sequence).

V and J are TRBV11-2 and TRBJ2-7, with D perhaps matching TRBD2 (5 bases). Trimming stripped 1 base from V and 3 bases from J, with 16 bases between. CDR3 length: 16 amino acids. Germline CDR1 and CDR2: SGHAT and FQNNGV. The CDR3 bases are TGTGCCAGCAGCTTAGTCGCGGTGAGGGCAAGCTACGAGCAGTACTTC. The encoded protein is CASSLVAVRASYEQYF. The full variable domain, its missing parts supplied by reference TRBV11-2 and TRBJ2-7, is EAGVAQSPRYKIIEKRQSVAFWCNPISGHATLYWYQQILGQGPKLLIQFQNNGVVDDSQLPKDRFSAERLKGVDSTLKIQPAKLEDSAVYLCASSLVAVRASYEQYFGPGTRLTVT.